A single sample gave rise to the 28 T cell receptor beta chains below, sequenced in a study of cytomegalovirus exposure and HLA in healthy donors. PCR primers comprised 60 Vbeta and 13 Jbeta primers. Assay: immunoSEQ multiplex PCR; the TCRdb copy retains only in-frame clones and omits some. Among 150,000 to 200,000 clones listed, less than 90% were seen once. Sequences were obtained from PBMCs. These receptor sequences come from a girl in the first two years of life in good health and CMV-seronegative.

The rearrangement joins TRBV15 to TRBJ2-4; 7 nucleotides align to TRBD1. The V segment lost 3 bases and the J segment 0 bases; nucleotides outside the gene matches: 11. The CDR3 runs 18 residues. Germline CDR1 reads LNHNV; CDR2 reads YYDKDF (reference sequence). CDR3 sequence reads: CATSRSRTGKLAKNIQYF. The CDR3 DNA reads as TGTGCCACCAGCAGGTCTCGGACAGGAAAACTAGCCAAAAACATTCAGTACTTC.

Concerning this clone: A read error may produce the germline difference seen at one junction end. The CDR3 region has the DNA TGTGCCAGCGGCTTCAGGGGGCTAGGTCAGCCCCAGCATTTT. It yields the protein CASGFRGLGQPQHF. The chain uses TRBV7-8 and TRBJ1-5; TRBD1 agrees at 8 bases. The CDR3 consists of 14 residues. Germline V gene lookup returns CDR1 SGHVS and CDR2 FQNEAQ.

A single count supports this clone. The gene calls are TRBV25-1 and TRBJ2-5; a weak D match, TRBD1 (6 bases). The end of the DNA fits TRBJ2-7 better, so the J call may be wrong. Germline-derived CDR1 and CDR2 are MGHDK and SYGVNS. The CDR3 has 13 amino acids. CDR3 sequence reads: CASSSGVWSEQYF. The CDR3 DNA follows: TGTGCCAGCAGCTCAGGGGTTTGGTCCGAGCAGTACTTC.

This sequence joins TRBV7-9 and TRBJ1-4; 8 bases match TRBD1. V shed 0 bases and J 8 bases; nucleotides not matched to a gene: 8. CDR3 length equals 16 residues. Germline V gene data show CDR1 as SEHNR and CDR2 as FQNEAQ (reference sequence). CDR3 sequence reads: CASSLALGQGREKLFF. The CDR3 nucleotides read TGTGCCAGCAGCTTAGCGCTTGGACAGGGAAGAGAAAAACTGTTTTTT.

The sample holds a few counts of this clone. The V call is TRBV11-3, the J call TRBJ1-2, with D tentatively TRBD1 (6 bases). This CDR3 has 16 amino acids. The V and J ends lost 4 bases and 1 base respectively, with 16 bases between them. In germline, CDR1 is SGHNT, CDR2 YENEEA. In nucleotides, the CDR3 is TGTGCCAGCAGCTCCCGGACAAAAGGGGGTAACTATGGCTACACCTTC. This encodes CASSSRTKGGNYGYTF.

In its sample, this clone was seen a few times. This chain uses TRBV27 with TRBJ1-5; 7 nucleotides line up with TRBD1. CDR1 is MNHEY, CDR2 SMNVEV, per germline (reference sequence). Trimming removed 8 bases from V and 5 bases from J; junction bases left unmatched: 6. The CDR3 contains 13 residues. For the CDR3, the DNA is TGTGCCAGCTCATGGGACAGTTATCAGCCCCAGCATTTT. It yields the protein CASSWDSYQPQHF.

This chain links TRBV7-2 with TRBJ2-5, with 13 bases aligning to TRBD2. CDR3 length: 16 residues. Germline CDR1 SGHTA, CDR2 FQGNSA. The V segment lost 4 bases and the J segment 6 bases; nucleotides outside the gene matches: 8. CDR3 bases: TGTGCCAGCAGCTCGATCTGGACTAGCGGGGGACAGACCCAGTACTTC. As protein: CASSSIWTSGGQTQYF.

The rearrangement uses TRBV7-9 and TRBJ2-1, with 7 bases matching TRBD1. Germline V lookup: CDR1 SEHNR, CDR2 FQNEAQ (reference sequence). Trimming at V came to 5 bases and at J to 0 bases, leaving 7 bases not matched to a gene. CDR3 length: 16 residues. The CDR3 protein is CASSAGQVLSYNEQFF. The CDR3 DNA follows: TGTGCCAGCAGCGCAGGACAGGTCCTCTCCTACAATGAGCAGTTCTTC. Together with reference TRBV7-9 and TRBJ2-1, the CDR3 gives the full variable domain: DTGVSQNPRHKITKRGQNVTFRCDPISEHNRLYWYRQTLGQGPEFLTYFQNEAQLEKSRLLSDRFSAERPKGSFSTLEIQRTEQGDSAMYLCASSAGQVLSYNEQFFGPGTRLTVL.

The sample holds one count of this clone. The chain joins TRBV27 to TRBJ2-1; TRBD2 matches 7 bases. Germline-derived CDR1 and CDR2 are MNHEY and SMNVEV (reference sequence). After removal of 4 bases from V and 3 bases from J, the junction contained 6 bases not matched to a gene. This CDR3 region has 15 residues. In DNA form, the CDR3 reads TGTGCCAGCAGTTCCCAAGCGGGGCACTACAATGAGCAGTTCTTC. Translation: CASSSQAGHYNEQFF.

CDR3: CASSLTSGAYNEQFF. CDR3 bases: TGTGCCAGCAGCTTGACTAGCGGGGCCTACAATGAGCAGTTCTTC. The gene calls are TRBV11-2 and TRBJ2-1; 11 positions match TRBD2. Germline CDR1 and CDR2: SGHAT and FQNNGV. V shed 3 bases and J 2 bases; nucleotides not matched to a gene: 0. The CDR3 sequence is 15 residues long.

The chain couples TRBV18 to TRBJ1-2; D unclear. CDR1 is KGHSH and CDR2 is LQKENI in the germline V gene. There are 14 residues in the CDR3. Deletions cut 0 bases from V and 5 bases from J, with 10 bases between. CDR3 sequence (DNA): TGTGCCAGCTCACCACCGGTCAGAACGTATGGCTACACCTTC. Amino acids: CASSPPVRTYGYTF.

V and J are TRBV25-1 and TRBJ1-6; D is uncertain. This CDR3 contains 13 residues. V was cut by 8 bases and J by 0 bases, with 5 bases left in between. Per germline, CDR1 MGHDK and CDR2 SYGVNS. The CDR3 loop is CASSDSYNSPLHF. CDR3 DNA sequence: TGTGCCAGCTCAGACTCCTATAATTCACCCCTCCACTTT. Variable domain in full (rest from reference TRBV25-1 and TRBJ1-6): EADIYQTPRYLVIGTGKKITLECSQTMGHDKMYWYQQDPGMELHLIHYSYGVNSTEKGDLSSESTVSRIRTEHFPLTLESARPSHTSQYLCASSDSYNSPLHFGNGTRLTVT.

This chain uses TRBV7-9 with TRBJ2-5; weak D call: TRBD1 (5 bases). Germline CDR1 SEHNR, CDR2 FQNEAQ (reference sequence). CDR3 length: 15 residues. Between the trimmed V and J ends, which lost 4 bases and 9 bases, there was a span of 21 bases. CDR3 protein: CASSSLSRLQGAQYF. The CDR3 DNA sequence: TGTGCCAGCAGCTCACTCTCTCGGCTTCAGGGCGCCCAGTACTTC.

CDR3 nucleotide sequence: TGCGCCAGCAGTCCGGGACTCCAAGAGACCCAGTACTTC. It encodes CASSPGLQETQYF. The chain uses TRBV10-1 and TRBJ2-5, with D possibly TRBD2 on 6 matching bases. Germline V gives CDR1 WNHNN, CDR2 SYGVQD (reference sequence). This CDR3 is built from 13 residues. V was trimmed by 5 bases and J by 1 base, leaving 8 bases between them.

J is TRBJ2-2 and V is TRBV11-2; D perhaps matches TRBD2 (5 bases). V was trimmed by 2 bases and J by 5 bases, leaving 9 bases between them. The CDR3 length is 14 residues. CDR1 SGHAT and CDR2 FQNNGV come from the germline V gene. The CDR3 nucleotides are TGTGCCAGCAGCTTACATCTAGCTACCGGGGAGCTGTTTTTT. Translating gives CASSLHLATGELFF.

The chain couples TRBV15 to TRBJ2-7; the match to TRBD1 covers 8 bases. J lost 4 bases, V lost 5 bases, and 13 bases had no gene match. This CDR3 is built from 16 residues. Per the germline V gene, CDR1 is LNHNV and CDR2 is YYDKDF (reference sequence). CDR3 region: CATSGSRDRTLYEQYF. The CDR3 coding sequence is TGTGCCACCAGCGGATCTCGGGACAGGACACTGTACGAGCAGTACTTC.

The chain carries TRBV29-1 and TRBJ1-2; D may be TRBD1 (5 bases). Deletions cut 3 bases from V and 2 bases from J, with 10 bases between. Germline V CDR1 and CDR2: SQVTM, ANQGSEA. This CDR3 contains 13 residues. As DNA, the CDR3 is TGCAGCGTTGAGTCAGGGTCGAACTATGGCTACACCTTC. It specifies CSVESGSNYGYTF. Full variable domain (missing parts from reference TRBV29-1 and TRBJ1-2): SAVISQKPSRDICQRGTSLTIQCQVDSQVTMMFWYRQQPGQSLTLIATANQGSEATYESGFVIDKFPISRPNLTFSTLTVSNMSPEDSSIYLCSVESGSNYGYTFGSGTRLTVV.

As DNA, the CDR3 is TGTGCCAGCAGCGCCGGGACAGAGGGGTTGGGCGAGCAGTACTTC. It is translated as CASSAGTEGLGEQYF. This rearrangement joins TRBV9 to TRBJ2-7; TRBD1 matches at 7 bases. Germline V CDR1 and CDR2: SGDLS, YYNGEE. This CDR3 has 15 residues. The J segment lost 6 bases and the V segment lost 3 bases, leaving 12 bases of the junction unmatched.

The DNA for the CDR3 is TGTGCCAGCAGTGTCAACAGGGCGGCTAATGAAAAACTGTTTTTT. Residues: CASSVNRAANEKLFF. The chain recombines TRBV6-1 with TRBJ1-4; D perhaps matches TRBD1 (6 bases). The CDR3 totals 15 residues. CDR1 and CDR2 from the germline V gene are MNHNS and SASEGT. The V end was cut by 4 bases, the J end by 3 bases, with 12 bases between.

This sequence joins TRBV19 and TRBJ1-5; TRBD1 agrees at 10 bases. The V gene end was trimmed by 6 bases and the J gene end by 4 bases; junction bases not matched to a gene: 9. This CDR3 region has 16 residues. Per the germline V gene, CDR1 is LNHDA and CDR2 is SQIVND (reference sequence). The CDR3 loop reads CASRGDRGTSNQPQHF. The CDR3 DNA sequence: TGTGCCAGTAGGGGGGACAGGGGAACTTCTAATCAGCCCCAGCATTTT.

Regarding this clone: Other DNA sequences from this sample encode an identical CDR3 as well. V gene TRBV11-2 combines with J gene TRBJ2-7, with TRBD1 identical over 8 bases. The V gene end was trimmed by 1 base and the J gene end by 1 base; junction bases not matched to a gene: 0. Germline V gene sequence: CDR1 SGHAT, CDR2 FQNNGV. CDR3 length: 14 residues. Written as DNA, the CDR3 is TGTGCCAGCAGCTTAGGGACAGGGTCCTACGAGCAGTACTTC. It yields the protein CASSLGTGSYEQYF.

The genes are TRBV18 and TRBJ1-5; no clear D. CDR3 length equals 13 residues. CDR1 KGHSH and CDR2 LQKENI come from the germline V gene. V shed 1 base and J shed 7 bases, with 8 bases lying between them. CDR3 sequence (DNA): TGTGCCAGCTCACCACGGGAGGGCCAGCCCCAGCATTTT. This codes for CASSPREGQPQHF.

This chain links TRBV13 with TRBJ2-5; D is ambiguous. Germline V CDR1 and CDR2: PRHDT, FYEKMQ (reference sequence). The CDR3 totals 14 residues. V lost 1 base to trimming and J lost 0 bases, with 6 bases between them. Here the CDR3 DNA reads TGTGCCAGCAGCTTAGCCGGGTACCAAGAGACCCAGTACTTC. Its translation: CASSLAGYQETQYF.

This chain links TRBV19 with TRBJ1-1, with 7 bases matching TRBD1. This CDR3 is built from 14 residues. Losses at the gene ends were 5 bases for V and 5 bases for J; bases not matched to a gene: 8. Looked up from germline, CDR1 is LNHDA and CDR2 is SQIVND (reference sequence). Here the CDR3 reads CASSATGPGTEAFF. As DNA, the CDR3 is TGTGCCAGTAGTGCGACAGGGCCGGGGACTGAAGCTTTCTTT.

The chain uses TRBV30 and TRBJ2-1; possible D gene TRBD1, 6 bases. V lost 0 bases to trimming and J lost 0 bases, with 9 bases between them. This CDR3 region has 15 residues. Germline V CDR1 and CDR2: GTSNPN, SVGIG (reference sequence). The CDR3 protein is CAWSVQGSSYNEQFF. DNA for the CDR3: TGTGCCTGGAGTGTACAGGGAAGCTCCTACAATGAGCAGTTCTTC.

This chain connects TRBV5-1 to TRBJ2-7; 14 bases are a match to TRBD2. Trimming cost V 3 bases and J 0 bases; bases outside gene matches: 5. CDR3 length equals 17 residues. The germline V gene encodes CDR1 SGHRS and CDR2 YFSETQ. CDR3 DNA: TGCGCCAGCAGCTATGGGACTAGCGGGAGTAGCTCCTACGAGCAGTACTTC. This translates into CASSYGTSGSSSYEQYF.

The gene calls are TRBV2 and TRBJ2-3, with TRBD2 matching over 8 bases. Germline trimming cut 7 bases from V and 2 bases from J; bases unmatched to any gene: 5. The CDR3 has 14 residues. CDR1 and CDR2 from the germline V gene are SNHLY and FYNNEI. The CDR3 loop is CASTGGAVTDTQYF. The DNA of the CDR3 is TGTGCCAGCACGGGGGGGGCGGTCACAGATACGCAGTATTTT.

This rearrangement joins TRBV5-1 to TRBJ2-2; TRBD2 is a possible D gene (5 bases). The CDR3 covers 17 residues. The germline V and J ends were trimmed by 2 bases and 4 bases, with 18 bases remaining between them. The germline V gene encodes CDR1 SGHRS and CDR2 YFSETQ. CDR3 nucleotide sequence: TGCGCCAGCAGCTTTGGCTCCCCATCGGGAACCACCGGGGAGCTGTTTTTT. It yields the protein CASSFGSPSGTTGELFF.